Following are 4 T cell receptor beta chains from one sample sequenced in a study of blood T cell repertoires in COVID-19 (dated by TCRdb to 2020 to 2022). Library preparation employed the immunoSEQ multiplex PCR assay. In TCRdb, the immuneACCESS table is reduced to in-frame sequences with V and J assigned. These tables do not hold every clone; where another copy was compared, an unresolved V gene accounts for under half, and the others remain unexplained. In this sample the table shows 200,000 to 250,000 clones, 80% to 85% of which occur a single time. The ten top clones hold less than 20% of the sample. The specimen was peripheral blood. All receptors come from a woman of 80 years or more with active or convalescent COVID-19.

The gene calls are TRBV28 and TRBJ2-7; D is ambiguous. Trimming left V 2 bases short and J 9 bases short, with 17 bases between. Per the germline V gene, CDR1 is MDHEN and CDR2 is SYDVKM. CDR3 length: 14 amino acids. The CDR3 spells CASSLRGPLGRQYF. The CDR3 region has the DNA TGTGCCAGCAGTTTAAGAGGTCCCCTAGGTCGGCAGTACTTC.

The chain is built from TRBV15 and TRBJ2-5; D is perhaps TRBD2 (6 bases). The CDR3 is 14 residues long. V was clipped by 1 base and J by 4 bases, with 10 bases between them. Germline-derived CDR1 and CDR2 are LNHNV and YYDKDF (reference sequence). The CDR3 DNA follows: TGTGCCACCAGCAGAGTGTCTAGCGCAGAGACCCAGTACTTC. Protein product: CATSRVSSAETQYF.

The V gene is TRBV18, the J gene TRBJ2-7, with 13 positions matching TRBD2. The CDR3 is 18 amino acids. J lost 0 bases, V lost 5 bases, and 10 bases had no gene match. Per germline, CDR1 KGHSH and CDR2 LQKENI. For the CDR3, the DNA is TGTGCCAGCTCATCCGGGACTAGCGGGAAATCCCACTCCTACGAGCAGTACTTC. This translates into CASSSGTSGKSHSYEQYF.

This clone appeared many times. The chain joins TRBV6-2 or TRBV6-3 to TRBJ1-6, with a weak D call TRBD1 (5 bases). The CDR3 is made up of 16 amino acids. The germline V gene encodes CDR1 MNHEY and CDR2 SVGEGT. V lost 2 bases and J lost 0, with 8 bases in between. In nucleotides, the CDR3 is TGTGCCAGCAGTTACGGACAAAGCTCCTATAATTCACCCCTCCACTTT. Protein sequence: CASSYGQSSYNSPLHF.